Below, one T cell receptor beta chain is given with its context. Its cognate antigen is unknown. The CDR3 is 13 amino acids. Looked up from germline, CDR1 is SGHTA and CDR2 is FQGTGA. The data belong to a study of CXCR3-negative and CXCR3-positive naive CD8 T cells. Turning to the study itself: Some 150 million TRB reads in total, about 1.5 +/- 0.3 million per library.

TRB cDNA was prepared as libraries by UMI-labeled 5' RACE. TCRdb re-called the 5' RACE reads; one entry per CDR3 protein, DNA not given. The ten top clones account for about 1.1%, within a sample of some 99,000 distinct CDR3 sequences. Researchers reported sorting every CD8+ T cell subset in triplicate, 250,000 to 350,000 cells per sort. Study observations and caveats: Similar TRBV-TRBJ gene usage was seen in naive CXCR3-negative and CXCR3-positive cells, but not in memory cells. Both naive subsets showed comparably high diversity, and memory CD8+ cells showed much lower diversity. More hydrophobic TRB CDR3s were found in CXCR3-positive naive cells than in CXCR3-negative naive cells.

The chain employs TRBV7-3 and TRBJ2-2. The specimen was naive CXCR3+ CD8+ T cells from blood. Subset here: CD45RO-CCR7+CD27+CD95- naive CD8+ T cells expressing CXCR3 (TNR3+). The sequence was collected from a human donor in good health. Some clones in this sample may be carry-over from other donors' samples. This CDR3 is CASCDLNTGELFF.